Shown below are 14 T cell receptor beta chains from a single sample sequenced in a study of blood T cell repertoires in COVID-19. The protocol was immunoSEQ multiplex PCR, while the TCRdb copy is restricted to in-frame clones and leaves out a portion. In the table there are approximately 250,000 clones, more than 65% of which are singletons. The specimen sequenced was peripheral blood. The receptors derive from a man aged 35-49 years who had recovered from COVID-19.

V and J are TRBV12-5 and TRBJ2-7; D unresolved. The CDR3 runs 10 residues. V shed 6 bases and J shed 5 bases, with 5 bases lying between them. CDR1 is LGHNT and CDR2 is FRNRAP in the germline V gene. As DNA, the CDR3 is TGTGCTAGTGGCCAAAACGAGCAGTACTTC. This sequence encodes CASGQNEQYF.

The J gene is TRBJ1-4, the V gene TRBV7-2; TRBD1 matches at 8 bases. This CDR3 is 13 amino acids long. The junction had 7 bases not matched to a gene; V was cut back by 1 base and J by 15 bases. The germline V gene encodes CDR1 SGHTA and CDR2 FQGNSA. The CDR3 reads CASSLEGQGQMFF. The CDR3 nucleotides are TGTGCCAGCAGCTTAGAAGGACAGGGTCAAATGTTTTTT.

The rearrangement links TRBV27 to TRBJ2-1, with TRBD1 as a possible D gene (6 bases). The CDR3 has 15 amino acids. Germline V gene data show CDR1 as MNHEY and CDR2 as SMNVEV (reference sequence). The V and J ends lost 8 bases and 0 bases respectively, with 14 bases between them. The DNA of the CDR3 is TGTGCCAGCCAACAGGGCCTAGGCTCCTACAATGAGCAGTTCTTC. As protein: CASQQGLGSYNEQFF.

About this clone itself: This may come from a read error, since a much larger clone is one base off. CDR3 in DNA: TGTGCCAGCAGCTTAGTTGTGGGAGGGCAGTTCTTC. Protein product: CASSLVVGGQFF. The chain uses TRBV7-9 and TRBJ2-1, with D perhaps TRBD2 (6 bases). Germline V gene lookup returns CDR1 SEHNR and CDR2 FQNEAQ (reference sequence). This CDR3 contains 12 residues. V was clipped by 1 base and J by 12 bases, with 10 bases between them.

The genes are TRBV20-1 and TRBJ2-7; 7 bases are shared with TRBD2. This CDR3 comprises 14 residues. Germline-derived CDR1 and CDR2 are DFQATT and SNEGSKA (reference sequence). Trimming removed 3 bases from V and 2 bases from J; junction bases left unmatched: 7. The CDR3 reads CSASLAGVTYEQYF. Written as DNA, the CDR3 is TGCAGTGCTAGTTTGGCGGGGGTGACCTACGAGCAGTACTTC.

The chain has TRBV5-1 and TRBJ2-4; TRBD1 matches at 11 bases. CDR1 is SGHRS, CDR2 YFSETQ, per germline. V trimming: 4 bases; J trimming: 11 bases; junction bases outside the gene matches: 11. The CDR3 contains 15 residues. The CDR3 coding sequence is TGCGCCAGCAGCCCAGGCTTGGGACAGGGGGTGTTTCAGTACTTC. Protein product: CASSPGLGQGVFQYF. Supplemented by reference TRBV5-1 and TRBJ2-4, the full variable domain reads KAGVTQTPRYLIKTRGQQVTLSCSPISGHRSVSWYQQTPGQGLQFLFEYFSETQRNKGNFPGRFSGRQFSNSRSEMNVSTLELGDSALYLCASSPGLGQGVFQYFGAGTRLSVL.

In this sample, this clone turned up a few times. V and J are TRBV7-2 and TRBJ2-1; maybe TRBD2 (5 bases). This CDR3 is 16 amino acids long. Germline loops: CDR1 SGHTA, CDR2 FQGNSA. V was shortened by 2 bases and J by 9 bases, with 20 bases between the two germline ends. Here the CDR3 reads CASSLQVGIGGGEQFF. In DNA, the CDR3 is TGTGCCAGCAGCTTACAGGTCGGGATCGGAGGAGGTGAGCAGTTCTTC.

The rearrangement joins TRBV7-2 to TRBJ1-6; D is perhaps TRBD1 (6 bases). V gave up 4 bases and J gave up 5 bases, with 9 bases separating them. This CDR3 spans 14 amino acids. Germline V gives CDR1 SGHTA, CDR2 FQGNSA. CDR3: CASSSTGDNSPLHF. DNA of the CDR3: TGTGCCAGCAGCTCGACAGGAGATAATTCACCCCTCCACTTT.

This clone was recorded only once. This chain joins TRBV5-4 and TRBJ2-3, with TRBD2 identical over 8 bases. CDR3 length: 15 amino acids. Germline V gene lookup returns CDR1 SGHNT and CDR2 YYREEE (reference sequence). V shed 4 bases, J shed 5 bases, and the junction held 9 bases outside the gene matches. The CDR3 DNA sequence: TGTGCCAGCAGCCTCAGCGGGAGAGGGTTAGATACGCAGTATTTT. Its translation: CASSLSGRGLDTQYF.

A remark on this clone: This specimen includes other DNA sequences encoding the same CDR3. CDR3 region: CASSVGQGYGYTF. The CDR3 nucleotides are TGTGCCAGCAGCGTAGGGCAGGGTTATGGCTACACCTTC. V usage is TRBV9 and J usage is TRBJ1-2; tentative D call: TRBD1 (5 bases). The CDR3 totals 13 residues. V was clipped by 0 bases and J by 5 bases, with 8 bases between them. In germline, CDR1 is SGDLS, CDR2 YYNGEE.

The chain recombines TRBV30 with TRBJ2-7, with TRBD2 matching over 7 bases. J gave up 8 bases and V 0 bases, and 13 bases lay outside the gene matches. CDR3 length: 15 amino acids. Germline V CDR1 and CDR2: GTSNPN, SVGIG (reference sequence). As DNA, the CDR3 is TGTGCCTGGAGTGTTGGAGACATGGGCGGGGGTCAGCAGTACTTC. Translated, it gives CAWSVGDMGGGQQYF.

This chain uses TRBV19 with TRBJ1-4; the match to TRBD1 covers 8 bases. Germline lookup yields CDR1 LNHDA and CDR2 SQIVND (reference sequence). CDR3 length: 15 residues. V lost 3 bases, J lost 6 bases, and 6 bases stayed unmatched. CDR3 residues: CASSIRQGRDEKLFF. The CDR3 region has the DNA TGTGCCAGTAGTATTCGACAGGGGCGGGATGAAAAACTGTTTTTT.

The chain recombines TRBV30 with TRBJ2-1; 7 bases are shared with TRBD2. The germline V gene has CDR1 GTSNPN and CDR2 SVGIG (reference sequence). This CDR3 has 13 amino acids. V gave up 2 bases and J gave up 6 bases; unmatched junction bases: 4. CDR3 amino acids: CAWSWGGFNEQFF. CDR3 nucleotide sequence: TGTGCCTGGAGTTGGGGGGGTTTCAATGAGCAGTTCTTC.

CDR3 in amino acids: CASSQPIGAGDGMSTDTQYF. The DNA for the CDR3 is TGTGCCAGCAGCCAACCTATAGGAGCGGGAGACGGGATGAGCACAGATACGCAGTATTTT. The rearrangement joins TRBV3-1 (or the pseudogene TRBV3-2) to TRBJ2-3, with TRBD2 matching over 8 bases. This CDR3 contains 20 residues. Germline trimming cut 2 bases from V and 0 bases from J; bases unmatched to any gene: 16. The V gene's germline CDR1 is LGHDT and CDR2 YNNKEL (reference sequence).